The rows below give T cell receptor beta chains drawn from one sample of a study of blood T cell repertoires in COVID-19. TCRdb's copy holds only in-frame clones and misses some; the assay was immunoSEQ multiplex PCR. The data show 100,000 to 150,000 clones, about 87% seen once. The sample taken for sequencing was peripheral blood. Every receptor here comes from a woman aged 70-85 years with acute or convalescent COVID-19. Both conserved end residues are part of each CDR3. A D gene is named only where the DNA matches it firmly. A clone size is listed for some rows: how often the clone was seen (once, few, many), or a class if it is expanded.

V gene,D gene,J gene,clone size,CDR3 length,CDR3 DNA,CDR3 protein
TRBV28,NA,TRBJ1-2,NA,12,TGTGCCAGCACCGTCGCCGGTTTCGACTTCACCTTC,CASTVAGFDFTF
TRBV6-5,NA,TRBJ1-3,NA,13,TGTGCCAGCAGTTACTTTCGGGGAAACACCATATATTTT,CASSYFRGNTIYF
TRBV28,NA,TRBJ1-5,NA,14,TGTGCCAGCAGTACGTACGGGCGGGAGCAGCCCCAGCATTTT,CASSTYGREQPQHF
TRBV10-3,NA,TRBJ1-3,NA,14,TGTGCCATCAGACCGGACTTCTCTGGAAACACCATATATTTT,CAIRPDFSGNTIYF
TRBV30,NA,TRBJ1-1,NA,13,TGTGCCTGGAGTGTACATTCGAACACTGAAGCTTTCTTT,CAWSVHSNTEAFF
TRBV3-1/TRBV3-2,NA,TRBJ1-2,NA,15,TGTGCCAGCAGCCAAGTCCGGGTCCGCCCCAATGGCTACACCTTC,CASSQVRVRPNGYTF
TRBV27,NA,TRBJ1-1,once,13,TGTGCCAGCAGGAACAGGGTTGTCACTGAAGCTTTCTTT,CASRNRVVTEAFF
TRBV7-9,NA,TRBJ1-6,NA,15,TGTGCCAGCAGCTCAACCGGGGGGGGGTTCGCACCCCTCCACTTT,CASSSTGGGFAPLHF
TRBV19,NA,TRBJ2-1,NA,15,TGTGCCAGTCCCCCAGGGCGGACCGTAGGGGATGAGCAGTTCTTC,CASPPGRTVGDEQFF
TRBV6-5,TRBD1,TRBJ2-7,once,15,TGTGCCAGCAGATTGGGACAGGGCACTTCCTACGAGCAGTACTTC,CASRLGQGTSYEQYF
TRBV19,NA,TRBJ1-6,NA,13,TGTGCCAGTAGTATACAGGGCTTTTCACCCCTCCACTTT,CASSIQGFSPLHF
TRBV7-3,TRBD1,TRBJ1-4,NA,16,TGTGCCAGCAGCAAACCCGGGACAGGGGCGAGTGAAAAACTGTTTTTT,CASSKPGTGASEKLFF